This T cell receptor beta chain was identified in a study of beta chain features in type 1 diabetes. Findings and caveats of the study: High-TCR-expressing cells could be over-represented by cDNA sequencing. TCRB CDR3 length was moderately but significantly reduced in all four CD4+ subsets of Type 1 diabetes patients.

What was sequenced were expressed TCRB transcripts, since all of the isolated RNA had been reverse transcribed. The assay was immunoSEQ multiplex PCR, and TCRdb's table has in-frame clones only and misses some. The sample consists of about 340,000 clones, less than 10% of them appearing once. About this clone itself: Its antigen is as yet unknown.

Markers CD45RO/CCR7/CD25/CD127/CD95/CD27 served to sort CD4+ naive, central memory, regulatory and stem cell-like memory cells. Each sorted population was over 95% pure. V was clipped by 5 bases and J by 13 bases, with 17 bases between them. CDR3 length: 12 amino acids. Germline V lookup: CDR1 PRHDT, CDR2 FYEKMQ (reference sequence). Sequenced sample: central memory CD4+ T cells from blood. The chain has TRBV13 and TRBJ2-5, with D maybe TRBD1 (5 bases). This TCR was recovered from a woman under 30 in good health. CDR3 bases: TGTGCCAGCAGCATCGACAGTGGCTCCCCGTACTTC. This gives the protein CASSIDSGSPYF.